A single sample gave rise to the 25 T cell receptor beta chains below, sequenced in a study of T cells in Graves' hyperthyroidism and ophthalmopathy. Amplification of TCR beta CDR3 regions was performed using RNA transcripts as template. Using the HTBI primer set, a first-round RT-PCR was run on the TCR CDR3. A single record per CDR3 protein comes from TCRdb applying MiXCR to the multiplex PCR reads. The data show approximately 610,000 distinct CDR3 sequences, approximately 15% seen once. Input material: blood. The receptor set was obtained from a woman aged 40 to 50 with Graves' ophthalmopathy.

The genes are TRBV25-1 and TRBJ2-7; D remains unclear. CDR1 and CDR2 (germline): MGHDK, SYGVNS. V lost 3 bases and J 1 base, leaving 10 bases between the germline ends. This CDR3 region has 14 residues. DNA for the CDR3: TGTGCCAGCAGTGACTTTGTACTATCCTACGAGCAGTACTTC. Its translation is CASSDFVLSYEQYF.

This clonotype occurred many times. This chain joins TRBV30 and TRBJ1-1; D is unresolved. The CDR3 runs 14 residues. Per the germline V gene, CDR1 is GTSNPN and CDR2 is SVGIG (reference sequence). V lost 1 base and J lost 3, with 12 bases in between. CDR3 amino acids: CAWSARRGYTEAFF. The CDR3 nucleotides read TGTGCCTGGAGTGCTCGGAGAGGCTACACTGAAGCTTTCTTT.

In its sample, this clonotype was seen many times. This chain connects TRBV7-2 to TRBJ2-5, with D tentatively TRBD1 (6 bases). The V and J ends lost 5 bases and 5 bases respectively, with 15 bases between them. CDR3 length: 14 residues. Germline V gene lookup returns CDR1 SGHTA and CDR2 FQGNSA. The CDR3 is CASSRNRDVETQYF. CDR3 DNA: TGTGCCAGCAGCCGAAACAGGGACGTCGAGACCCAGTACTTC.

This clonotype was observed many times. The chain is built from TRBV11-2 and TRBJ2-7, with 7 bases lining up with TRBD2. Trimming at V came to 5 bases and at J to 0 bases, leaving 13 bases not matched to a gene. The CDR3 runs to 17 residues. Germline V lookup: CDR1 SGHAT, CDR2 FQNNGV. CDR3 in DNA: TGTGCCAGCAGCCCCAAATCGGGGGGAGGGGTCTCCTACGAGCAGTACTTC. The encoded protein is CASSPKSGGGVSYEQYF.

This sequence joins TRBV20-1 and TRBJ2-5; D is tentatively TRBD1 or TRBD2 (5 bases each). Trimming shortened V by 3 bases and J by 2 bases, and 13 bases separated the two germline ends. The CDR3 consists of 14 residues. Germline V CDR1 and CDR2: DFQATT, SNEGSKA (reference sequence). CDR3 in amino acids: CSARAGTGQETQYF. The CDR3 DNA reads as TGCAGTGCTAGGGCCGGGACGGGACAAGAGACCCAGTACTTC.

This clonotype was found many times. V is TRBV29-1 and J is TRBJ1-1, with a weak D call TRBD1 (6 bases). The V end was cut by 3 bases, the J end by 3 bases, with 14 bases between. The CDR3 runs 14 residues. The germline CDR1 and CDR2 sequences are SQVTM and ANQGSEA. CDR3 in DNA: TGCAGCGTTGACAATCGGGGGCCCGACACTGAAGCTTTCTTT. Its translation is CSVDNRGPDTEAFF.

The gene calls are TRBV6-2 or TRBV6-3 and TRBJ1-3, with a possible D match to TRBD1 (5 bases). Trimming took off 1 base at V and 0 bases at J, with 10 bases between the two ends. The CDR3 extends over 16 amino acids. Germline V lookup: CDR1 MNHEY, CDR2 SVGEGT. The CDR3 bases are TGTGCCAGCAGTTACTTTACAGGCCTCTCTGGAAACACCATATATTTT. It translates to CASSYFTGLSGNTIYF.

The CDR3 here is CASRATGDLQYF. CDR3 DNA sequence: TGTGCCAGCAGGGCCACAGGGGATTTGCAGTACTTC. This rearrangement joins TRBV2 to TRBJ2-7; 7 bases align to TRBD1. This CDR3 contains 12 residues. Unmatched junction bases numbered 8, after V lost 6 bases and J lost 9 bases. Germline CDR1 is SNHLY and CDR2 is FYNNEI.

This clonotype showed up many times. The gene calls are TRBV6-5 and TRBJ1-5; D call uncertain. Germline V gene data show CDR1 as MNHEY and CDR2 as SVGAGI. The V end lost 2 bases, the J end lost 10 bases, and 9 bases lay between the germline ends. The CDR3 is made up of 12 amino acids. The DNA of the CDR3 is TGTGCCAGCAGTTACAGTAGCGGACCCCAGCATTTT. The encoded protein is CASSYSSGPQHF.

The table lists this clonotype with a few counts. The chain couples TRBV6-1 to TRBJ1-2, with D perhaps TRBD1 (6 bases). The CDR3 consists of 14 residues. Trimming stripped 7 bases from V and 3 bases from J, with 15 bases between. Per the germline V gene, CDR1 is MNHNS and CDR2 is SASEGT. Here the CDR3 reads CASTRAGEHYGYTF. CDR3 bases: TGTGCCAGCACTCGGGCAGGGGAGCACTATGGCTACACCTTC.

This clonotype has just a few counts. The V and J genes are TRBV6-5 and TRBJ2-3; 8 bases align to TRBD2. J lost 5 bases, V lost 0 bases, and 7 bases had no gene match. The germline V gene has CDR1 MNHEY and CDR2 SVGAGI. The CDR3 contains 16 residues. In nucleotides, the CDR3 is TGTGCCAGCAGTTACTCCGGACTAGCCTCCGAAGATACGCAGTATTTT. It encodes CASSYSGLASEDTQYF.

In this sample, this clonotype turned up many times. J is TRBJ2-7 and V is TRBV11-3, with D possibly being TRBD2 (7 bases). This CDR3 has 15 amino acids. V was cut by 3 bases and J by 3 bases, with 15 bases left in between. Germline assignment: CDR1 SGHNT and CDR2 YENEEA. The CDR3 DNA follows: TGTGCCAGCAGCTTGGGGGCGGGGGCCCTCTACGAGCAGTACTTC. Translating it yields CASSLGAGALYEQYF.

This clonotype has at least ten counts. V gene TRBV6-1 combines with J gene TRBJ1-3, with D uncertain. CDR1 MNHNS and CDR2 SASEGT come from the germline V gene. This CDR3 has 14 residues. V lost 3 bases and J lost 0, with 6 bases in between. The DNA for the CDR3 is TGTGCCAGCAGTGATCAGAGCTCTGGAAACACCATATATTTT. Translating it yields CASSDQSSGNTIYF.

This clonotype has a count of ten or more. This rearrangement joins TRBV25-1 to TRBJ2-2; D unclear. The CDR3 is made up of 13 amino acids. The germline V gene has CDR1 MGHDK and CDR2 SYGVNS. V was trimmed by 4 bases and J by 2 bases, leaving 5 bases between them. The CDR3 DNA reads as TGTGCCAGCAGTGCCGCTAACACCGGGGAGCTGTTTTTT. It encodes CASSAANTGELFF.

This clonotype was detected once. The chain has TRBV6-2 or TRBV6-3 and TRBJ1-5; D gene uncertain. The CDR3 runs to 14 residues. The germline V gene encodes CDR1 MNHEY and CDR2 SVGEGT. Trimming left V 10 bases short and J 2 bases short, with 15 bases between. The CDR3 spells CATRRSFGNQPQHF. In nucleotides, the CDR3 is TGTGCCACTCGACGTTCGTTCGGCAATCAGCCCCAGCATTTT.

This clonotype was observed many times. V gene TRBV6-2 or TRBV6-3 combines with J gene TRBJ1-1; a possible D gene is TRBD1 (6 bases). CDR1 and CDR2 (germline): MNHEY, SVGEGT. Trimming shortened V by 4 bases and J by 4 bases, and 13 bases separated the two germline ends. This CDR3 is 14 amino acids long. The CDR3 DNA sequence: TGTGCCAGCAGTTCCCCCCTCAGGGGCACTGAAGCTTTCTTT. Amino acid sequence: CASSSPLRGTEAFF.

This clonotype was observed many times. The chain joins TRBV28 to TRBJ1-1, with D hard to call. CDR3 size: 13 residues. Trimming stripped 6 bases from V and 1 base from J, with 9 bases between. The germline V gene has CDR1 MDHEN and CDR2 SYDVKM. The CDR3 DNA follows: TGTGCCAGCAGAGGACGAGAGAACACTGAAGCTTTCTTT. This codes for CASRGRENTEAFF.

This clonotype occurred many times. V and J are TRBV19 and TRBJ1-2; no reliable D call. From germline, CDR1 is LNHDA and CDR2 SQIVND (reference sequence). This CDR3 comprises 16 residues. V lost 5 bases and J lost 0, with 16 bases in between. The CDR3 region has the DNA TGTGCCAGTAGTCGGGCAGGCCCAACGGCTAACTATGGCTACACCTTC. Residues: CASSRAGPTANYGYTF.

There are many counts of this clonotype. This chain uses TRBV20-1 with TRBJ1-5; a weak D match, TRBD1 (6 bases). Germline V lookup: CDR1 DFQATT, CDR2 SNEGSKA (reference sequence). CDR3 length equals 13 residues. The germline V and J ends were trimmed by 5 bases and 6 bases, with 14 bases remaining between them. CDR3 region: CSASTGRGQPQHF. The CDR3 nucleotides read TGCAGTGCTTCCACAGGGAGGGGTCAGCCCCAGCATTTT.

This chain joins TRBV4-3 and TRBJ2-7; 9 bases map to TRBD2. The CDR3 sequence is 15 residues long. V shed 2 bases and J 4 bases; nucleotides not matched to a gene: 6. CDR1 LGHNA and CDR2 YSLEER come from the germline V gene. Here the CDR3 reads CASSQSAGGIYEQYF. The CDR3 coding sequence is TGCGCCAGCAGCCAATCAGCGGGAGGAATTTACGAGCAGTACTTC.

This clonotype occurred many times. A much more abundant neighbour one base away suggests this may be a read error. The chain employs TRBV6-2 or TRBV6-3 and TRBJ2-7; 7 bases line up with TRBD1. Per the germline V gene, CDR1 is MNHEY and CDR2 is SVGEGT. CDR3 length: 13 residues. The CDR3 DNA reads TGTGCCAGCAGAAGGGGACAGAACTACAAGCAGTACTTC. As protein: CASRRGQNYKQYF.

This clonotype has more than one count but fewer than ten. The chain carries TRBV18 and TRBJ2-7, with 10 bases matching TRBD2. The V gene end was trimmed by 2 bases and the J gene end by 2 bases; junction bases not matched to a gene: 3. Germline V gene data show CDR1 as KGHSH and CDR2 as LQKENI. This CDR3 contains 15 residues. DNA of the CDR3: TGTGCCAGCTCACCATTTACTAGCGGGACCTACGAGCAGTACTTC. Translation gives CASSPFTSGTYEQYF. The full variable domain, its missing parts supplied by reference TRBV18 and TRBJ2-7, is NAGVMQNPRHLVRRRGQEARLRCSPMKGHSHVYWYRQLPEEGLKFMVYLQKENIIDESGMPKERFSAEFPKEGPSILRIQQVVRGDSAAYFCASSPFTSGTYEQYFGPGTRLTVT.

The chain has TRBV30 and TRBJ2-4; 9 positions agree with TRBD2. In germline, CDR1 is GTSNPN, CDR2 SVGIG (reference sequence). This CDR3 has 14 residues. V shed 2 bases, J shed 11 bases, and the junction held 10 bases outside the gene matches. CDR3 residues: CAWSPGTSSAVQYF. The CDR3 DNA is TGTGCCTGGAGTCCCGGGACTAGCTCCGCGGTTCAGTACTTC. The whole variable domain, filled in from reference TRBV30 and TRBJ2-4, reads SQTIHQWPATLVQPVGSPLSLECTVEGTSNPNLYWYRQAAGRGLQLLFYSVGIGQISSEVPQNLSASRPQDRQFILSSKKLLLSDSGFYLCAWSPGTSSAVQYFGAGTRLSVL.

Many counts were recorded for this clonotype. The chain has TRBV6-5 and TRBJ1-5; TRBD1 is a possible D gene (5 bases). Trimming took off 6 bases at V and 6 bases at J, with 12 bases between the two ends. In germline, CDR1 is MNHEY, CDR2 SVGAGI. The CDR3 contains 13 residues. CDR3 nucleotides: TGTGCCAGCAGACCTAGGGGATCTCAGCCCCAGCATTTT. The encoded protein is CASRPRGSQPQHF.

This sequence joins TRBV30 and TRBJ2-2; 8 positions match TRBD1. The germline gives CDR1 GTSNPN, CDR2 SVGIG (reference sequence). This CDR3 comprises 13 residues. With 5 bases clipped from V and 5 bases from J, the junction kept 4 bases outside the gene matches. The CDR3, as DNA: TGTGCCTGGCGGACAGGGATAACCGGGGAGCTGTTTTTT. This translates into CAWRTGITGELFF.